The clone carrying this TCR beta chain appeared once. What it recognizes is unknown. V was cut by 8 bases and J by 5 bases, with 9 bases left in between. This CDR3 has 11 residues. Germline V gives CDR1 SSHAT, CDR2 FNYEAQ (reference sequence). This entry is derived from a study of cytomegalovirus exposure and HLA in healthy donors. General study points: Associated with cytomegalovirus, according to the listing, were around 170 TCR beta chains. Three chains tied to CMV proved CMV antigen-specific in vitro.

The protocol was immunoSEQ multiplex PCR, while the TCRdb copy is restricted to in-frame clones and leaves out a portion. Of 200,000 to 250,000 clones listed, around four fifths were seen once; the top ten hold 5.5% to 6.5%. The V and J genes are TRBV7-7 and TRBJ2-5; D remains ambiguous. The clonotype comes from a woman aged 18-29 years in good health and CMV-seronegative. The sequencing input was PBMCs. CDR3 nucleotides: TGTGCCAGCCGCCAAGAGGAGACCCAGTACTTC. Amino acid sequence: CASRQEETQYF.